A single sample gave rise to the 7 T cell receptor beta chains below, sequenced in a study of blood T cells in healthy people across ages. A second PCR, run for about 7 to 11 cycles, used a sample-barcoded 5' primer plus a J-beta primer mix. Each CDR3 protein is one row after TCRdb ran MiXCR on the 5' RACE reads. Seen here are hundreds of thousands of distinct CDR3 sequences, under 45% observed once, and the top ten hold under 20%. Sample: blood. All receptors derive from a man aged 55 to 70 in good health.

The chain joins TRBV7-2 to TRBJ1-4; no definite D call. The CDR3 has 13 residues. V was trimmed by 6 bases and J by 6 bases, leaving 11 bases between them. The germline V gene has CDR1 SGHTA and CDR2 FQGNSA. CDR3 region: CASSLPGYEKLFF. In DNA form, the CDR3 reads TGTGCCAGCAGTCTACCGGGTTATGAAAAACTGTTTTTT.

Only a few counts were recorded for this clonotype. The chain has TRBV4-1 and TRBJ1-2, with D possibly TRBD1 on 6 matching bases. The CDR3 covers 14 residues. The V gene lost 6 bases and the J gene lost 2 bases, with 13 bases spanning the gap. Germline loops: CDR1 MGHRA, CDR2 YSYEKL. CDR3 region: CASSFTGTNYGYTF. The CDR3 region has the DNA TGCGCCAGCAGTTTCACAGGGACCAACTATGGCTACACCTTC.

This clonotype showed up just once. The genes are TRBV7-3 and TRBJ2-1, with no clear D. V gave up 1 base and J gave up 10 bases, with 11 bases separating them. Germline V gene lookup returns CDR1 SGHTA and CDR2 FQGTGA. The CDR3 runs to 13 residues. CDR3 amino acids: CASSLNSAREQFF. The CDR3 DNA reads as TGTGCCAGCAGCTTAAATTCCGCCCGCGAGCAGTTCTTC.

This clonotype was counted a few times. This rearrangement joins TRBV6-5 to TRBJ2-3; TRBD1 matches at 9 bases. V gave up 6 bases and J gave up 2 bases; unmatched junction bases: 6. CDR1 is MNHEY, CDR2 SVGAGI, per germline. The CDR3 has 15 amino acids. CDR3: CASSPRQGDTDTQYF. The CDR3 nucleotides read TGTGCCAGCAGCCCCCGACAGGGGGACACAGATACGCAGTATTTT.

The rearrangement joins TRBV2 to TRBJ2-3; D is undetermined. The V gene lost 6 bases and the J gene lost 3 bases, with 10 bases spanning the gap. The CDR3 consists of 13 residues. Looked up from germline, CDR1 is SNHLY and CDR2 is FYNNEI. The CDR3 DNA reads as TGTGCCAGCAGAGTAGGCTTGACAGATACGCAGTATTTT. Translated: CASRVGLTDTQYF.

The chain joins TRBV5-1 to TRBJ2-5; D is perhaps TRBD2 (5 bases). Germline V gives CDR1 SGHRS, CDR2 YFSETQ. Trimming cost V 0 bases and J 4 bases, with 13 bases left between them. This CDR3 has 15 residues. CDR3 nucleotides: TGCGCCAGCAGCTTGGAAGGCCGCGGGTCAGAGACCCAGTACTTC. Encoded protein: CASSLEGRGSETQYF.

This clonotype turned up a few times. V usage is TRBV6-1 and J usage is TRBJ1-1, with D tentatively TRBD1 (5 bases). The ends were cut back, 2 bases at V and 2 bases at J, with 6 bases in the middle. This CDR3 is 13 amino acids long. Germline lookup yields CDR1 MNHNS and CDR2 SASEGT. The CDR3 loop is CASSERGNTEAFF. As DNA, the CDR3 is TGTGCCAGCAGTGAAAGGGGTAACACTGAAGCTTTCTTT.